This TCR beta chain was found in a study of OX40 agonist ivuxolimab in advanced cancers. Turning to this clone: Its antigen is not known.

Overall study findings and caveats: CD4+ and CD8+ T cells in blood underwent clonal expansion by week 6 at 0.1 to 3.0 mg/kg. Also showing low normalized T-cell clonal expansion were some of the nonresponders.

The CDR3 contains 18 residues. The V end lost 3 bases, the J end lost 5 bases, and 22 bases lay between the germline ends. CDR1 and CDR2 from the germline V gene are SGHTA and FQGNSA. Using immunoSEQ multiplex PCR, the repertoire was profiled, and TCRdb retains in-frame clones only, with some absent. Counted here are about 48,000 clones, about 89% occurring once; the ten biggest clones make up roughly 31%. The material was CD4+ or CD8+ T cells sorted from blood, obtained in a trial of the OX40 agonist ivuxolimab. The rearrangement uses TRBV7-2 and TRBJ2-2, with D possibly TRBD2 on 6 matching bases. This receptor was taken from an adult with an advanced solid tumor such as melanoma, head and neck, liver or kidney cancer. DNA of the CDR3: TGTGCCAGCAGCTTTGATCAGCGGGTACAAACCGCAACCGGGGAGCTGTTTTTT. As protein: CASSFDQRVQTATGELFF.